Listed below are T cell receptor beta chains from one sample, sequenced in a study of cytomegalovirus exposure and HLA in healthy donors. Libraries were prepared by immunoSEQ multiplex PCR; TCRdb keeps only in-frame clonotypes and omits some of them. The sample holds 150,000 to 200,000 clones, over 65% seen once. Sequenced input: PBMCs. The receptors originated from a woman between 25 and 40 years old in good health and CMV-seronegative. Both conserved end residues are part of each CDR3. Each record gives: J gene, V gene, CDR3 protein.

>TRBJ2-7|TRBV30
CASSGTGFHEQYF
>TRBJ1-1|TRBV5-1
CASSLVGVTGTEAFF
>TRBJ2-5|TRBV5-6
CASSPGQGVETQYF
>TRBJ1-1|TRBV7-2
CASSFPGLGRTEAFF
>TRBJ1-2|TRBV7-9
CASSLISGTALNYGYTF
>TRBJ2-7|TRBV7-3
CASSSVAGPLYEQYF
>TRBJ2-7|TRBV19
CASSSDRASRGYEQYF
>TRBJ1-1|TRBV19
CASSIGEYTEAFF
>TRBJ1-4|TRBV21-1
CASSRRDSINEKLFF
>TRBJ2-7|TRBV21-1
CASSNIAIAGVNYEQYF
>TRBJ1-1|TRBV7-9
CASSFGQGIKGGTEAFF
>TRBJ1-3|TRBV11-1
CASSLEGASGNTIYF
>TRBJ1-2|TRBV2
CASIRQLGGYTF
>NA|TRBV9
CASSEREGSAYEQYF
>TRBJ2-7|TRBV6-6
CASSPQFGGGPYEQYF
>TRBJ2-1|TRBV4-1
CASRDVSGGAGNEQFF
>TRBJ2-5|TRBV15
CATSREGRTTSGGARETQYF